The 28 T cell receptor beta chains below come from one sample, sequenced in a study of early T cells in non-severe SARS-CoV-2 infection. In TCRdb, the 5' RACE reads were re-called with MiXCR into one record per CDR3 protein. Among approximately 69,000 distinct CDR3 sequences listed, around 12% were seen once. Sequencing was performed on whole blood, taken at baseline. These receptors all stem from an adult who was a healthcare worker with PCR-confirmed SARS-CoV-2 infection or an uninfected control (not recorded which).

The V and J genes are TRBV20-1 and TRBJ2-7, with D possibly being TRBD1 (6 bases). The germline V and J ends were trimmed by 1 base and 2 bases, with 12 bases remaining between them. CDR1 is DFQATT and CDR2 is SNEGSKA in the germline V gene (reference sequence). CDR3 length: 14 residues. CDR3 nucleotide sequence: TGCAGTGCTAGAGCGAACCGGGACACCTACGAGCAGTACTTC. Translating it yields CSARANRDTYEQYF.

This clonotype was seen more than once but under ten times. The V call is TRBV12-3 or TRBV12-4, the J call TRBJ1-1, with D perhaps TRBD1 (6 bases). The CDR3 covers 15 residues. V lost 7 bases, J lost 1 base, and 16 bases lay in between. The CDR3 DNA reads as TGTGCCAGCACTAGAAGCAGGGGAAAGAACACTGAAGCTTTCTTT. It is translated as CASTRSRGKNTEAFF.

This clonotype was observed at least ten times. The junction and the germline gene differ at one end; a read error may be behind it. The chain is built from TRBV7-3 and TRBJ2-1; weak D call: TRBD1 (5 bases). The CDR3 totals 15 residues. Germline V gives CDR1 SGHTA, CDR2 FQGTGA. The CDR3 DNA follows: TGTGCCAGCAGCGAAGGGTGGGGCTCCCACAATGAGCAGTTCTTC. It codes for CASSEGWGSHNEQFF. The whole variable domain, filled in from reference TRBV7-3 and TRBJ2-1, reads GAGVSQTPSNKVTEKGKYVELRCDPISGHTALYWYRQSLGQGPEFLIYFQGTGAADDSGLPNDRFFAVRPEGSVSTLKIQRTERGDSAVYLCASSEGWGSHNEQFFGPGTRLTVL.

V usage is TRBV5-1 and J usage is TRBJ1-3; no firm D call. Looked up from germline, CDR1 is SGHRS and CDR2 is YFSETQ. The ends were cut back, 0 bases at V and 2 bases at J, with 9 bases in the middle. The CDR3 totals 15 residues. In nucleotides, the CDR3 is TGCGCCAGCAGCTTGGGTTCCGGCGCTGGAAACACCATATATTTT. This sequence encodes CASSLGSGAGNTIYF.

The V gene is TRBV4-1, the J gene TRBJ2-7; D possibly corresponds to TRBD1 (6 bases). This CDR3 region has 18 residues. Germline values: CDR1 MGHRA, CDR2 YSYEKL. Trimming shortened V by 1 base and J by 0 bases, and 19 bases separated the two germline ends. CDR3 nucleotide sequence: TGCGCCAGCAGCCAAGCCCCCCAAGGCAGGGGCCTCTCCTACGAGCAGTACTTC. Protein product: CASSQAPQGRGLSYEQYF.

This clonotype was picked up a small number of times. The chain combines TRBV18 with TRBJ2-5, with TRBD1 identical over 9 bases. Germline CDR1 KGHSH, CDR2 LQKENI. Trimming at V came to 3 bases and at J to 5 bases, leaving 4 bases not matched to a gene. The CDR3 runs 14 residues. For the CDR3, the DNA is TGTGCCAGCTCACCGACGACAGGGGGGGAGACCCAGTACTTC. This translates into CASSPTTGGETQYF.

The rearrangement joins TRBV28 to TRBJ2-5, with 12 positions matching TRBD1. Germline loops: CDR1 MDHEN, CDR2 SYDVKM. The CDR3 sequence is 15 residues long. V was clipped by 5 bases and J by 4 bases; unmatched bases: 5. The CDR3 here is CASSRDRGLRETQYF. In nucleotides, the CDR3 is TGTGCCAGCAGTAGGGACAGGGGGCTGCGAGAGACCCAGTACTTC.

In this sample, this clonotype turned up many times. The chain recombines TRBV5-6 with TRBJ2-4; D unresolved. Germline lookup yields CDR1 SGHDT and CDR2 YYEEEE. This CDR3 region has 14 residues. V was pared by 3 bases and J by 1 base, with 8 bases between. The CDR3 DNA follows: TGTGCCAGCAGCTATGCAGATGCCAAAAACATTCAGTACTTC. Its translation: CASSYADAKNIQYF.

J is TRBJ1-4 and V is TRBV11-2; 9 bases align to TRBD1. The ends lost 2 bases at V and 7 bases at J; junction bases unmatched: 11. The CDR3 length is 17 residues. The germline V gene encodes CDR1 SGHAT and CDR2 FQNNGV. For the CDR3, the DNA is TGTGCCAGCAGCTTATTTAGGAGGGACAGGGCACGTGAAAAACTGTTTTTT. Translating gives CASSLFRRDRAREKLFF.

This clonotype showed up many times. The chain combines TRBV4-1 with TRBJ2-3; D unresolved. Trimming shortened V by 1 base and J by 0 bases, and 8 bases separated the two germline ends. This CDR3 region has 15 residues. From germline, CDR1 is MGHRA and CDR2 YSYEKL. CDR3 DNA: TGCGCCAGCAGCCAAGTACAGACTAGCACAGATACGCAGTATTTT. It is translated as CASSQVQTSTDTQYF.

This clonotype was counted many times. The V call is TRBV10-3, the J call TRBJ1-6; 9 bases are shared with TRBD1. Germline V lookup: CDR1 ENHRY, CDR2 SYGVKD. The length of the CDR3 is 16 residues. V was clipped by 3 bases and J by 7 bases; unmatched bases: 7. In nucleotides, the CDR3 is TGTGCCATCAGTGAAAAGACAGGGGGAAGCAATTCACCCCTCCACTTT. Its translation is CAISEKTGGSNSPLHF.

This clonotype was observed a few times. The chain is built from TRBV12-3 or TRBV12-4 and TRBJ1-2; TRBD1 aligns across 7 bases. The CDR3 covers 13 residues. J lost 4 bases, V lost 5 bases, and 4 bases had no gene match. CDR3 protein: CASSRGTAYGYTF. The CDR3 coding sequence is TGTGCCAGCAGTCGTGGGACAGCCTATGGCTACACCTTC.

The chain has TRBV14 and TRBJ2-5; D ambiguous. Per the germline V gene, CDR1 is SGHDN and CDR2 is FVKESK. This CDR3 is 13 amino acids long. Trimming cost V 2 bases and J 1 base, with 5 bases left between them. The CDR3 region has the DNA TGTGCCAGCAGCCAATACCGCCAAGAGACCCAGTACTTC. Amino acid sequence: CASSQYRQETQYF.

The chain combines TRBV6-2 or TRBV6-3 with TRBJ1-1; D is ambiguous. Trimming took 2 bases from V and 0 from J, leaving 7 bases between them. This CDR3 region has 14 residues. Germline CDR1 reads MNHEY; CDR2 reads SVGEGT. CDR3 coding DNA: TGTGCCAGCAGTTACGCGGTTCTGAACACTGAAGCTTTCTTT. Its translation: CASSYAVLNTEAFF.

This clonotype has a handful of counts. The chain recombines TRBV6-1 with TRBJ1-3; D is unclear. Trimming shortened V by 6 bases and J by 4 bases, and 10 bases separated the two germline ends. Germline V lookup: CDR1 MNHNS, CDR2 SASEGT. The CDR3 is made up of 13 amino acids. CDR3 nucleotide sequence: TGTGCCAGCAGCGCTTTTCGCGGAAACACCATATATTTT. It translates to CASSAFRGNTIYF.

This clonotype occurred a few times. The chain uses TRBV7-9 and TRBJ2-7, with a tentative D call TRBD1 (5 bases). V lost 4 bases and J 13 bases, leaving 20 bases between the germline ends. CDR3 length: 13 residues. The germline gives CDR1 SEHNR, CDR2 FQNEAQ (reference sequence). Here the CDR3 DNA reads TGTGCCAGCAGCTCCCCGATTGGGGCTAGTTTCTACTTC. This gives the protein CASSSPIGASFYF.

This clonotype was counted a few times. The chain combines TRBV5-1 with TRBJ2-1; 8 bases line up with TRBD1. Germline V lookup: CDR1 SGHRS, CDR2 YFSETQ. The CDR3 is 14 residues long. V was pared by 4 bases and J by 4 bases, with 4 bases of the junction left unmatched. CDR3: CASSLGTGYNEQFF. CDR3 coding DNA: TGCGCCAGCAGCCTTGGGACAGGATACAATGAGCAGTTCTTC.

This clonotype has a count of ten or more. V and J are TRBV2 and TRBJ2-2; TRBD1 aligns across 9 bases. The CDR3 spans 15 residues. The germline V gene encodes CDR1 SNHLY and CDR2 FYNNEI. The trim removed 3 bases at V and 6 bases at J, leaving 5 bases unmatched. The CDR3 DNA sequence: TGTGCCAGCAGTGAGGGACAGGGATACGCCGGGGAGCTGTTTTTT. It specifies CASSEGQGYAGELFF.

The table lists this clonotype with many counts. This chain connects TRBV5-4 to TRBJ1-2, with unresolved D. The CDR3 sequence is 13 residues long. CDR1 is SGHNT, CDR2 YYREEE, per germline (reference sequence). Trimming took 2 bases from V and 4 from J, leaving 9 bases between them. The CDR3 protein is CASSFDGSYGYTF. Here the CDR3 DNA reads TGTGCCAGCAGCTTTGATGGATCCTATGGCTACACCTTC.

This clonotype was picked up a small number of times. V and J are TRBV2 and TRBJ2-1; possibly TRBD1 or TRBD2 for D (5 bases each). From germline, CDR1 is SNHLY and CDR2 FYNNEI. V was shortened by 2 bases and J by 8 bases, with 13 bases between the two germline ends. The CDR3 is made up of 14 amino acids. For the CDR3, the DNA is TGTGCCAGCAGTGAATCAAGGCTGGGGGATGAGCAGTTCTTC. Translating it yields CASSESRLGDEQFF. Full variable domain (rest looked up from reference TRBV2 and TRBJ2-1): EPEVTQTPSHQVTQMGQEVILRCVPISNHLYFYWYRQILGQKVEFLVSFYNNEISEKSEIFDDQFSVERPDGSNFTLKIRSTKLEDSAMYFCASSESRLGDEQFFGPGTRLTVL.

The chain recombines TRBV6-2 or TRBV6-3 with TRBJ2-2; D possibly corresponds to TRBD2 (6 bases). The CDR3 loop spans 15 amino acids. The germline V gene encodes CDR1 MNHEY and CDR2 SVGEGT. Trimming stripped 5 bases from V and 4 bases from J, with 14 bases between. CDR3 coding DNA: TGTGCCAGCAGTCCTAGCGTCGTTACCACCGGGGAGCTGTTTTTT. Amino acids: CASSPSVVTTGELFF.

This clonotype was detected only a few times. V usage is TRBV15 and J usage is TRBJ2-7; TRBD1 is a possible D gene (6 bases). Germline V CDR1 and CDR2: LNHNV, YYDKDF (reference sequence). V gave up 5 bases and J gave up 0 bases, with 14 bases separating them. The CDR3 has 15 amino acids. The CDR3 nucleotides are TGTGCCACCAGCCCCCAGGACAGATTCTCCTACGAGCAGTACTTC. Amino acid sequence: CATSPQDRFSYEQYF.

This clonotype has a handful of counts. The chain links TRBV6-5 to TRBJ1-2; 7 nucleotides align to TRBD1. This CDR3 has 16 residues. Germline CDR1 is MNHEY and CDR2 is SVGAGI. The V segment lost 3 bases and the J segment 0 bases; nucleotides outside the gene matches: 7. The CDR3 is CASSYSGQIANYGYTF. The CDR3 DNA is TGTGCCAGCAGTTATTCGGGACAGATAGCTAACTATGGCTACACCTTC.

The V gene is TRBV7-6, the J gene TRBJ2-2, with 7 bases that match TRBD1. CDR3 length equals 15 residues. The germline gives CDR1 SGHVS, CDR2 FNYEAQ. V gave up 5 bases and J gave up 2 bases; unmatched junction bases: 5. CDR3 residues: CASSRDSLNTGELFF. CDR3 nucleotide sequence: TGTGCCAGCAGCCGGGACAGCTTAAACACCGGGGAGCTGTTTTTT.

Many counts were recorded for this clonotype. This chain's CDR3 is CASTPRGGNEQFF. The DNA for the CDR3 is TGTGCCAGCACCCCCCGAGGTGGCAATGAGCAGTTCTTC. The V call is TRBV7-6, the J call TRBJ2-1; D is unresolved. The germline CDR1 and CDR2 sequences are SGHVS and FNYEAQ. Trimming took 7 bases from V and 6 from J, leaving 13 bases between them. CDR3 length: 13 amino acids. Complete variable domain (other parts from reference TRBV7-6 and TRBJ2-1): GAGVSQSPRYKVTKRGQDVALRCDPISGHVSLYWYRQALGQGPEFLTYFNYEAQQDKSGLPNDRFSAERPEGSISTLTIQRTEQRDSAMYRCASTPRGGNEQFFGPGTRLTVL.

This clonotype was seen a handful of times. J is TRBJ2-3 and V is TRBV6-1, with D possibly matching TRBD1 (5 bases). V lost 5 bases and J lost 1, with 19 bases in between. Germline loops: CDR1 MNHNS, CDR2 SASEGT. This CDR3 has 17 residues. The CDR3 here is CASSSPSPREGTDTQYF. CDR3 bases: TGTGCCAGCAGTTCCCCATCTCCCAGGGAAGGCACAGATACGCAGTATTTT.

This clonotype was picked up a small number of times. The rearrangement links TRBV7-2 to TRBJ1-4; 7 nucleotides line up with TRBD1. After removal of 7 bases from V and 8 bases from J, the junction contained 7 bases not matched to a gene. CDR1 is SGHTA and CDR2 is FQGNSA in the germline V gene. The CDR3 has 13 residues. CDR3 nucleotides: TGTGCCAGCAAGTGGGCAGGGGGGGAAAAACTGTTTTTT. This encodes CASKWAGGEKLFF.

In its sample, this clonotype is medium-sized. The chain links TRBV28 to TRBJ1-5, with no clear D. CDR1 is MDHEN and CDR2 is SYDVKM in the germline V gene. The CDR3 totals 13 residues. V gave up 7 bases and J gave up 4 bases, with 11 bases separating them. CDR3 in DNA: TGTGCCAGCACCCTTGCCAGTAATCAGCCCCAGCATTTT. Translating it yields CASTLASNQPQHF. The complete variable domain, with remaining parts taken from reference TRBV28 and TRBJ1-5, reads DVKVTQSSRYLVKRTGEKVFLECVQDMDHENMFWYRQDPGLGLRLIYFSYDVKMKEKGDIPEGYSVSREKKERFSLILESASTNQTSMYLCASTLASNQPQHFGDGTRLSIL.